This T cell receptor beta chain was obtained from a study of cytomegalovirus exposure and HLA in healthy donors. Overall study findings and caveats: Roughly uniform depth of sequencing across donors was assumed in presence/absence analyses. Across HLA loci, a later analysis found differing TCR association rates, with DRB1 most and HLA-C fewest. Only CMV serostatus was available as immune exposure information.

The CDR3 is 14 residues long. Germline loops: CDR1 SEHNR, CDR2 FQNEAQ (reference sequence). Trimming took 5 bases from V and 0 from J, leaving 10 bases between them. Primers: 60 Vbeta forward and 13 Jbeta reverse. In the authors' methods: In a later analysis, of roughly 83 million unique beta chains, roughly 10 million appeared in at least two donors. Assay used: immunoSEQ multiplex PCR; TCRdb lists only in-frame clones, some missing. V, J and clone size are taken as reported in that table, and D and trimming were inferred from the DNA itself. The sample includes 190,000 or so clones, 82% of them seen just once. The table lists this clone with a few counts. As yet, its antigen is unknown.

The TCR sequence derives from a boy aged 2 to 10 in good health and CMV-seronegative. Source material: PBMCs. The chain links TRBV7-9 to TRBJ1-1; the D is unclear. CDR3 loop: CASSPHGVNTEAFF. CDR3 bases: TGTGCCAGCAGCCCCCACGGGGTGAACACTGAAGCTTTCTTT.